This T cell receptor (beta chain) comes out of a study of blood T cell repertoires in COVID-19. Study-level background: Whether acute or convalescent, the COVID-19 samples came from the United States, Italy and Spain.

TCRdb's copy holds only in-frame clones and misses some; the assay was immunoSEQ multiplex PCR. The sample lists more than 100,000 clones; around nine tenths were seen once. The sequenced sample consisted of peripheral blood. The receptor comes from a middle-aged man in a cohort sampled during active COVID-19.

This CDR3 reads CASSDGQGTEAFF. The CDR3 region has the DNA TGTGCCAGCAGTGACGGACAGGGAACTGAAGCTTTCTTT. The V call is TRBV6-1, the J call TRBJ1-1; 8 bases are a match to TRBD1. The germline CDR1 and CDR2 sequences are MNHNS and SASEGT. CDR3 length: 13 amino acids. The V and J ends lost 3 bases and 5 bases, in that order; junction bases with no gene match: 2.